Presented here are 9 T cell receptor beta chains from one specimen sequenced in a study of blood T cells in healthy people across ages. Together with a sample-barcoded 5' primer, a J-beta primer mix was included in a second PCR lasting about 7 to 12 cycles. MiXCR, run by TCRdb on the 5' RACE reads, gives a single entry per CDR3 protein. The table records more than 450,000 distinct CDR3 sequences, approximately 26% of them present only once. The same specimen was also included in a second study, on T cells of mothers and their children.

Source material: blood. The receptors were gathered from a boy between 2 and 15 years old in good health.

This clonotype was detected a few times. The chain recombines TRBV20-1 with TRBJ2-2, with 8 bases that match TRBD1. V dropped 5 bases and J dropped 1; count of bases not matched to a gene: 3. Germline-derived CDR1 and CDR2 are DFQATT and SNEGSKA (reference sequence). The length of the CDR3 is 14 residues. The CDR3 is CSASGTGNTGELFF. The CDR3 coding sequence is TGCAGTGCTTCCGGGACAGGGAACACCGGGGAGCTGTTTTTT.

The V and J genes are TRBV15 and TRBJ2-1; D not certain. This CDR3 has 16 amino acids. With 5 bases removed from V and 1 base from J, the gap between germline ends came to 15 bases. The germline CDR1 and CDR2 sequences are LNHNV and YYDKDF (reference sequence). CDR3 bases: TGTGCCACCAGCGAGAGAAGGCAGAATTCCTACAATGAGCAGTTCTTC. Translating gives CATSERRQNSYNEQFF.

This rearrangement joins TRBV28 to TRBJ1-6, with TRBD1 matching over 8 bases. The length of the CDR3 is 16 residues. Germline lookup yields CDR1 MDHEN and CDR2 SYDVKM. The ends lost 3 bases at V and 10 bases at J; junction bases unmatched: 11. CDR3 residues: CASSFVTGTGTSPLHF. The CDR3 DNA reads as TGTGCCAGCAGTTTCGTAACCGGGACAGGAACATCACCCCTCCACTTT.

In its sample, this clonotype was seen a few times. This chain links TRBV5-1 with TRBJ1-1; D might be TRBD1 (5 bases). Germline assignment: CDR1 SGHRS and CDR2 YFSETQ. The CDR3 sequence is 16 residues long. With 4 bases removed from V and 5 bases from J, the gap between germline ends came to 21 bases. The CDR3: CASSPGDRGYGTEAFF. The CDR3 DNA reads TGCGCCAGCAGCCCAGGCGATAGGGGCTACGGGACTGAAGCTTTCTTT.

V gene TRBV5-1 combines with J gene TRBJ2-7; 7 bases align to TRBD1. This CDR3 spans 15 amino acids. CDR1 is SGHRS, CDR2 YFSETQ, per germline. V was clipped by 4 bases and J by 5 bases; unmatched bases: 12. The CDR3 DNA reads TGCGCCAGCAGCACACAGGGGTACAGACTGGACGAGCAGTACTTC. Translating it yields CASSTQGYRLDEQYF.

The chain has TRBV20-1 and TRBJ2-3; D gene uncertain. CDR1 is DFQATT and CDR2 is SNEGSKA in the germline V gene (reference sequence). The V gene lost 2 bases and the J gene lost 10 bases, with 7 bases spanning the gap. The CDR3 is 10 amino acids. The CDR3 spells CSARKSAQYF. Written as DNA, the CDR3 is TGCAGTGCTAGAAAATCAGCGCAGTATTTT.

The chain couples TRBV20-1 to TRBJ2-1; 13 bases are shared with TRBD2. The junction had 13 bases not matched to a gene; V was cut back by 5 bases and J by 12 bases. Germline assignment: CDR1 DFQATT and CDR2 SNEGSKA (reference sequence). The CDR3 contains 15 residues. Here the CDR3 DNA reads TGCAGTGCTCGGAAAGGACTAGCGGGAGAGGGGGGGCAGTTCTTC. It is translated as CSARKGLAGEGGQFF.

V gene TRBV6-5 combines with J gene TRBJ1-1, with 8 bases aligning to TRBD1. Germline assignment: CDR1 MNHEY and CDR2 SVGAGI. Trimming cost V 2 bases and J 4 bases; bases outside gene matches: 15. This CDR3 is 18 amino acids long. DNA of the CDR3: TGTGCCAGCAGTTACGATCGCTTATCAGGGGGCGTAATCACTGAAGCTTTCTTT. This translates into CASSYDRLSGGVITEAFF.

DNA for the CDR3: TGCAGCGTTGAAGTGCGGGGACGCCACAATGAGCAGTTCTTC. It specifies CSVEVRGRHNEQFF. The chain links TRBV29-1 to TRBJ2-1; possible D gene TRBD2, 6 bases. V lost 1 base, J lost 5 bases, and 12 bases lay in between. Per the germline V gene, CDR1 is SQVTM and CDR2 is ANQGSEA. The CDR3 covers 14 residues.